Sequencing of this T cell receptor beta chain was carried out in a study of cytomegalovirus exposure and HLA in healthy donors (dated by TCRdb to 2016 to 2017). At the level of the whole study: An earlier analysis of some 500 of the donors reported 276 Gb of sequence data and 117 million unique TCR beta sequences from about 179 million T cells. Roughly 300 gigabases of sequencing data and around 85 million unique TCR sequences made up an early release that covered roughly 670 HLA-typed donors. The genetic ancestry cluster associated with self-reported Caucasian donors included about 84% of the approximately 430 genotyped donors. The aim of the study was to test whether cataloging public T cell receptors could identify signatures of past pathogen exposure. The study profiled the T cell repertoires of some 610 subjects by immunosequencing and related them to cytomegalovirus serostatus. Along with the approximately 650-subject first cohort, a separate validation cohort of over 90 different subjects was used. To predict cytomegalovirus infection status, the study brought together high-throughput TCR immunosequencing, statistical association of individual TCRs with disease status, and machine learning. In a later analysis, previously published TCR beta repertoires from several hundred donors were re-analyzed and high-resolution HLA genotyping was added so that TCR occurrence patterns could be studied. Rather than using new phenotypic data, the later analysis identified candidate immune exposures from TCR beta sequences and from how often those sequences occurred across donors. An earlier analysis of several hundred of the donors applied high-throughput TCR beta sequencing to assess whether each TCR beta V gene segment acted as functional or pseudogenic. Alongside the repertoire data, information on donor age, sex, ethnicity and CMV serostatus was compiled. In a later genetic analysis, genome-wide SNP genotypes for about 65% of the roughly 670 donors were used, and that subset was treated as a discovery cohort. Every discovery cohort repertoire had been produced on one sequencing platform. HLA typing covered class I and class II loci at four-digit resolution. Typing coverage varied by locus: roughly 620-630 donors for A, B, C, DRB1 and DQB1; 500 to 550 for DQA1; about 590 for DPA1; fewer than 480 for DPB1. Four to six DR-DQ haplotypes were handled as single units for association and clustering, since linkage in the cohort was strong. Among around 400 genotyped donors of the cohort, an average of around 240,000 unique TCR beta nucleotide sequences was sequenced per donor, of which about 18% were non-productive.

Libraries came from the immunoSEQ multiplex PCR assay. The multiplex PCR relied on a mix of 60 forward primers for TCR Vbeta segments and 13 reverse primers for TCR Jbeta segments. The CDR3 region of rearranged TCR beta genes was amplified from genomic DNA by a multiplex PCR assay. The amplified TCR beta libraries were sequenced on the Illumina HiSeq System as 87-base-pair reads. The published analysis was carried out like this. A later analysis counted about 80 million unique TCR beta chains across the 650 to 800 repertoires, and roughly 10 million of these chains were shared by at least two donors. To remove PCR and sequencing errors, raw reads were error-corrected and collapsed into unique sequences using a nearest-neighbor algorithm that merged closely related sequences. CDR3 sequences were aligned to IMGT reference sequences to assign V, D and J gene segments. Each retained sequence needed at least a six-nucleotide match to both a V gene segment and a J gene segment. A rearrangement counted as productive if the CDR3 had no stop codons and remained in frame with V and J, and every other rearrangement counted as non-productive. Following IMGT convention, CDR3 was defined as the stretch from the second conserved V-encoded cysteine up to the conserved J-encoded phenylalanine. The earlier analysis of around 640 of the donors excluded sequences that lacked an unambiguous match to a single V gene segment. In an earlier analysis of 587 of the donors, V segments were called functional above 56.7% productive rearrangements and were called segregating when the between-donor standard deviation exceeded 5%. A statistical classification framework was built for diagnosing cytomegalovirus status from the catalog of TCR beta chain sequences. In a later analysis, TCR nucleotide sequences were compared against IMGT/GENE-DB human TR gene sequences so that V and J genes could be assigned. A later analysis assigned CDR3 sequences and most-parsimonious VDJ recombination scenarios with the TCRdist pipeline. In a later analysis, every TCR beta chain was defined by the combination of its CDR3 amino acid sequence and its V-gene family, and reads without a unique V-gene family were dropped. In a later analysis, several hundred highly shared, low-generation-probability nucleotide sequences were removed to address suspected cross-contamination and a sequencing artifact. In a later analysis, a clonal expansion index was calculated for each public chain from normalized within-repertoire ranks of inferred template counts. In a later analysis, generation probabilities were computed with a VDJ recombination model fitted to out-of-frame rearrangements, and the resulting probabilities were checked against IGoR. A later analysis scored TCR-TCR, TCR-HLA and TCR-CMV co-occurrence with hypergeometric tests, applying a repertoire-size bias correction to TCR pairs. In a later analysis, false discovery rates were estimated by permuting HLA or CMV assignments 20 times. A later analysis grouped co-occurring TCRs with DBSCAN, adding TCRdist sequence similarity when clustering within HLA-allele-positive subsets. For co-occurrence clustering, repertoires with fewer than 30,000 or more than 120,000 public chains were excluded, along with four to six repertoires with anomalous nucleotide sharing. The clones in this table, taken by TCRdb from immuneACCESS, are in-frame only. Not every clone is retained; where verified, under half of the shortfall comes from an unresolved V gene, and the cause of the rest is unknown. V and J calls and clone size are as listed in that table; D and trimming were resolved from the DNA. In this sample the table shows about 150,000 clones, 60% to 75% of which occur a single time. Clones ranked in the top ten supply less than 3.5% of the sample.

What the work shows at the level of the full study, not this receptor alone: When HLA alleles, especially DR and DQ, strongly co-occurred, attributing TCR associations to individual alleles was difficult. The earlier analysis of some 540 of the donors excluded some 16 rarely observed V segments, including chromosome 9 orphons, because counts were too low. A cluster of highly shared sequence variants was judged likely to be a technical artifact of the sequencing pipeline. Cytomegalovirus status was reported to be diagnosed by the classifier with high specificity and sensitivity in both the original and validation cohorts. Three of the identified cytomegalovirus-associated TCR beta chains were confirmed in vitro to be specific for cytomegalovirus antigens. In an earlier analysis of around 600 of the donors, most TCR beta V segments were observed in productive rearrangements about 87% or about 30% of the time, broadly matching IMGT annotations. A later genetic analysis associated a missense DCLRE1C variant with V-gene and J-gene trimming of TCR beta chains, and an independent cohort replicated the association. In a later analysis, some 18,000 TCR beta sequences were associated with specific HLA alleles at a false discovery rate of 0.05. Only TCR beta chains were sequenced in this cohort, and the absence of alpha or paired-chain data limited detectable features. The presence/absence analyses assumed that sequencing depth was roughly uniform across donors, and that assumption may not be true. Most TCR sequences were seen in very few donors, while some public TCRs were found in many individuals. According to the authors, the approach could potentially be generalized to other disease states and immunological phenotypes. According to a later analysis, parvovirus B19, influenza, CMV and Epstein-Barr virus appeared linked to several top co-occurrence clusters. A total of about 180 TCR beta chains were listed by the study as associated with cytomegalovirus. Correlated functional status among segregating V segments might be attributable to linkage disequilibrium, but an unknown experimental factor could not be ruled out. According to a later analysis, most CMV-associated TCR beta chains appeared to be HLA-restricted, and the HLA associations seemed to be driven largely by CMV exposure. In a later analysis, the rate of TCR association differed among HLA loci, with DRB1 alleles having the most associated TCRs and HLA-C alleles having the fewest. A further reported finding was that TCR beta sequences accurately predicted the HLA-A and HLA-B alleles for most subjects in the first cohort. The 87-base-pair reads could not distinguish some IMGT-functional V segments, including TRBV6-2 and TRBV6-3, so those segments were excluded. Compared with equally common non-associated chains, HLA-associated TCR beta chains in a later analysis were more clonally expanded and had lower generation probabilities. In a later genetic analysis, fewer N-insertions in productive TCRs were reported among donors in an Asian-associated ancestry cluster than the approximately 630-donor mean. Because HLA typing was unavailable for some donors at each locus, only the typed subset was used in association tests. CMV serostatus was the only immune exposure information available for the cohort.

The cohort consisted of 666 healthy bone marrow donors. At the time of sampling, every cohort member was nominally healthy, though immune exposures that went unrecorded were likely present. The donor tested CMV seronegative, placing the donor among the 352 seronegative members of the cohort. Every donor gave a peripheral blood sample, and the peripheral blood mononuclear cells from that sample were used for TCR beta sequencing. Genomic DNA was extracted from the blood cell samples with the Qiagen DNeasy Blood Extraction Kit. In regard to this clone: Its target antigen remains unknown. No qualities accompany the bases; no much larger clone lies one base away.

There are 15 amino acids in the CDR3, from cysteine to phenylalanine inclusive. Solely the CDR3 DNA is kept, with 45 bases framed from the first base. CDR1 is given as LNHDA and CDR2 as SQIVND, both from the germline V gene (reference sequence). At the junction V is shortened by 4 bases and J by 1 base, with 13 bases in between. Sequenced sample: PBMCs. This TCR was recovered from a young man in good health and CMV-seronegative. This receptor chain uses TRBV19 and TRBJ1-1; a tentative D call is TRBD1 (6 bases match). CDR3 loop: CASSTRDTENTEAFF. The bases are TGTGCCAGTAGTACCCGGGACACCGAGAACACTGAAGCTTTCTTT.